A single T cell receptor beta chain is shown here with its context. Trimming cost V 3 bases and J 8 bases, with 12 bases left between them. Germline values: CDR1 KGHDR, CDR2 SFDVKD. The CDR3 totals 13 residues. This entry is derived from a study of blood T cell repertoires in COVID-19. Study in general: T cells, B-cell-depleted T cells, or PBMCs supplied cDNA or gDNA.

This study enrolled people aged 18 to 89 from about 24 US geographic areas. Original methodology: Quantification of nucleated cells was approximated via reference gene primer amplification. Libraries were prepared by immunoSEQ multiplex PCR; TCRdb keeps only in-frame clonotypes and omits some of them. The DNA gave D and trimming, while V, J and clone size come from that table. The sample lists about 270,000 clones; 85% to 95% were seen once. The receptor's source is a man aged 35-49 years who had been exposed to COVID-19. Sequencing was performed on PBMCs or T cells enriched from blood (not recorded which). The chain joins TRBV24-1 to TRBJ1-2; D uncertain. The CDR3 is CATSDGEVAGYTF. The DNA for the CDR3 is TGTGCCACCAGTGATGGTGAGGTTGCGGGCTACACCTTC.